A selection of T cell receptor beta chains follows, all from one sample in a study of blood T cell repertoires in COVID-19. Clones were sequenced by immunoSEQ multiplex PCR, and TCRdb holds only the in-frame ones, with some missing. The data show about 200,000 clones, with under 80% seen just once and around 16% held by the top ten. The sequenced material came from PBMCs or T cells enriched from blood (not recorded which). The source is a woman aged 50 to 65 with acute COVID-19. Both conserved end residues are part of each CDR3. The order of the fields is D gene, V gene, J gene, CDR3 DNA, CDR3 protein. The D gene is left open where the match is weak.

.	TRBV7-2	TRBJ1-4	TGTGCCAGCAGCCTTACAGGGCGGTCTAATGAAAAACTGTTTTTT	CASSLTGRSNEKLFF
TRBD1	TRBV7-9	TRBJ2-5	TGTGCCAGCAGCCCGGACAGGGGGCTACAAGAGACCCAGTACTTC	CASSPDRGLQETQYF
.	TRBV9	TRBJ1-1	TGTGCCAGCAGCGATCCAGGGAGGGGGGTAGCTTTCTTT	CASSDPGRGVAFF
TRBD1	TRBV19	TRBJ2-5	TGTGCCAGTCACTCGGGACAGCAAGAGACCCAGTACTTC	CASHSGQQETQYF
.	TRBV18	TRBJ2-1	TGTGCCAGCTCACCTATAGCCGCGGACCGAGGGCTCTACAATGAGCAGTTCTTC	CASSPIAADRGLYNEQFF
.	TRBV28	TRBJ1-1	TGTGCCAGCAGTCAAGGTGGAGACACTGAAGCTTTCTTT	CASSQGGDTEAFF
.	TRBV7-3	TRBJ1-5	TGTGCCAGCAGCTCCTATCAGGGAACGCCCCAGCATTTT	CASSSYQGTPQHF
.	TRBV28	TRBJ1-2	TGTGCCAGCAGTTTATATAACGGGGTGGAAGGCTACACCTTC	CASSLYNGVEGYTF
TRBD1	TRBV10-1	TRBJ1-2	TGCGCCAGCAGCGGACAGGCGGCCTATGGCTACACCTTC	CASSGQAAYGYTF
TRBD1	TRBV5-1	TRBJ2-2	TGCGCCAGCAGCTTCCAAGGGACAGGGGTAGCCGGGGAGCTGTTTTTT	CASSFQGTGVAGELFF